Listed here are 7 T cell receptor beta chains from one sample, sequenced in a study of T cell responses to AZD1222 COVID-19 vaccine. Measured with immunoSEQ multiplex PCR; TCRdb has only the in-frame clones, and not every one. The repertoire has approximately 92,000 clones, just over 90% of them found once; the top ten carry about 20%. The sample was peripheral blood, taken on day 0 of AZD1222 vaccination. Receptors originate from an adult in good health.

The CDR3 protein is CASSRWQGVYEQYF. CDR3 bases: TGTGCCAGCAGCCGCTGGCAGGGCGTGTACGAGCAGTACTTC. The chain couples TRBV7-2 to TRBJ2-7, with a tentative D call TRBD1 (5 bases). Trimming left V 5 bases short and J 4 bases short, with 15 bases between. Germline V gene data show CDR1 as SGHTA and CDR2 as FQGNSA. CDR3 length: 14 amino acids.

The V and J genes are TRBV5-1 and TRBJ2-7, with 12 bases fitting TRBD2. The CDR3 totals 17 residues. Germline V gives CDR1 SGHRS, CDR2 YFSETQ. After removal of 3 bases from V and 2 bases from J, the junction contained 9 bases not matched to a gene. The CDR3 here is CASSSTSGGGYTYEQYF. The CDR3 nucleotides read TGCGCCAGCAGCTCGACTAGCGGGGGAGGTTATACCTACGAGCAGTACTTC.

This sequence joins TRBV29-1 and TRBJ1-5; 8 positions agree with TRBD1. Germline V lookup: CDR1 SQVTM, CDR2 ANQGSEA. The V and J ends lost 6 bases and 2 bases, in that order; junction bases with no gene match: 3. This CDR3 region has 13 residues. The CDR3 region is CSVGQGGNQPQHF. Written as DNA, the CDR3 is TGCAGCGTAGGACAGGGAGGCAATCAGCCCCAGCATTTT.

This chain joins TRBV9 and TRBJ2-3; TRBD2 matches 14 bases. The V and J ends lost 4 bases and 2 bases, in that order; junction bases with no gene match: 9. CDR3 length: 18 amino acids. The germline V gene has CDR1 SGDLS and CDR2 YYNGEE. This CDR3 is CASSSGTSGGTYTDTQYF. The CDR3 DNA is TGTGCCAGCAGCTCCGGGACTAGCGGGGGTACCTACACAGATACGCAGTATTTT.

The CDR3 reads CASSLIGGGNQPQHF. CDR3 coding DNA: TGTGCCAGTAGCCTAATCGGTGGGGGCAATCAGCCCCAGCATTTT. V usage is TRBV19 and J usage is TRBJ1-5; the D is unclear. Trimming stripped 6 bases from V and 2 bases from J, with 14 bases between. Germline V lookup: CDR1 LNHDA, CDR2 SQIVND (reference sequence). The CDR3 totals 15 residues.

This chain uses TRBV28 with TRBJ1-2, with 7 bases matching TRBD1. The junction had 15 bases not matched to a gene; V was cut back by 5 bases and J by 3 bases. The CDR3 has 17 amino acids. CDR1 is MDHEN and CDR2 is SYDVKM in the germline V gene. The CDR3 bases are TGTGCCAGCAGTACCCCCGGTGAGGGGGCCCCGTACTATGGCTACACCTTC. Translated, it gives CASSTPGEGAPYYGYTF.

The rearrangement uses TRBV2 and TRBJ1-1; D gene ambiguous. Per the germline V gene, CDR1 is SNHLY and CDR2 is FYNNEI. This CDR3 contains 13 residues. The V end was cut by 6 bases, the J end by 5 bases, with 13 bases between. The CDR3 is CASSSRLGTEAFF. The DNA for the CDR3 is TGTGCCAGCAGCTCTCGCCTCGGGACTGAAGCTTTCTTT.